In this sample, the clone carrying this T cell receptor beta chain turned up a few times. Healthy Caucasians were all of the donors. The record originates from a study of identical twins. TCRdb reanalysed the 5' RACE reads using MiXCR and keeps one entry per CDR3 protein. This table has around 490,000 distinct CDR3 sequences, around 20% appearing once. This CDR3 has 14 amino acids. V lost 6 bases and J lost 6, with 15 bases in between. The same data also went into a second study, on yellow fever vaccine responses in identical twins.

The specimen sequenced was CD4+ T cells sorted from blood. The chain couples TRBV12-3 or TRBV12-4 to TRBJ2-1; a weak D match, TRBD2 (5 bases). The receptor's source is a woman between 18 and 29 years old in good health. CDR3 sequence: CASSAPPTSNEQFF. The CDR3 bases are TGTGCCAGCAGCGCCCCTCCCACTAGCAATGAGCAGTTCTTC.